These 14 T cell receptor beta chains were all obtained from the same sample, sequenced in a study of blood T cell repertoires in COVID-19. Sequencing was performed with immunoSEQ multiplex PCR; in TCRdb, only in-frame clones are kept and a portion is missing. This table has 150,000 or so clones, approximately 86% appearing once. Sequencing was done on a sample of peripheral blood. The receptors were sampled from a man aged 60 to 75 with COVID-19, enrolled during active disease.

The chain couples TRBV24-1 to TRBJ2-5; possibly TRBD2 for D (5 bases). The CDR3 covers 15 residues. The V gene's germline CDR1 is KGHDR and CDR2 SFDVKD. Trimming removed 0 bases at V and 0 bases at J, with 7 bases between. The CDR3 loop is CATSDLYGNQETQYF. Here the CDR3 DNA reads TGTGCCACCAGTGATTTGTACGGGAACCAAGAGACCCAGTACTTC.

V gene TRBV6-5 combines with J gene TRBJ1-2; D unclear. Trimming took 6 bases from V and 2 from J, leaving 10 bases between them. The length of the CDR3 is 13 residues. Germline loops: CDR1 MNHEY, CDR2 SVGAGI. The CDR3 DNA sequence: TGTGCCAGCAGCGCCCAGCGGAACTATGGCTACACCTTC. As protein: CASSAQRNYGYTF.

This clone was counted between two and nine times. The J gene is TRBJ2-7, the V gene TRBV9; 7 bases align to TRBD1. The germline V gene encodes CDR1 SGDLS and CDR2 YYNGEE. V shed 4 bases and J 2 bases; nucleotides not matched to a gene: 6. The CDR3 has 14 amino acids. The CDR3 protein is CASSIGTAPYEQYF. The CDR3 coding sequence is TGTGCCAGCAGCATTGGGACAGCCCCCTACGAGCAGTACTTC.

The chain recombines TRBV7-9 with TRBJ1-5; TRBD1 might be the D (6 bases). The CDR3 is made up of 13 amino acids. Germline V gene sequence: CDR1 SEHNR, CDR2 FQNEAQ (reference sequence). With 4 bases removed from V and 7 bases from J, the gap between germline ends came to 11 bases. CDR3 coding DNA: TGTGCCAGCAGCTCACAGGGAAGACAGCCCCAGCATTTT. Translated, it gives CASSSQGRQPQHF.

The genes are TRBV19 and TRBJ1-1; possibly TRBD1 for D (6 bases). The germline CDR1 and CDR2 sequences are LNHDA and SQIVND (reference sequence). Trimming took 7 bases from V and 6 from J, leaving 21 bases between them. CDR3 length: 15 residues. The CDR3 nucleotides read TGTGCCAGTATTGGATACAGGGTGTTTTTCCCTGAAGCTTTCTTT. Translation: CASIGYRVFFPEAFF.

The chain combines TRBV27 with TRBJ1-3, with D unresolved. The CDR3 is made up of 16 amino acids. Deletions cut 5 bases from V and 0 bases from J, with 14 bases between. Per germline, CDR1 MNHEY and CDR2 SMNVEV (reference sequence). CDR3 DNA: TGTGCCAGCAGTAAGAACCGGGAGAGCTCTGGAAACACCATATATTTT. Translating it yields CASSKNRESSGNTIYF.

The rearrangement uses TRBV7-6 and TRBJ2-3; D not certain. The CDR3 extends over 15 amino acids. Germline lookup yields CDR1 SGHVS and CDR2 FNYEAQ. V lost 0 bases to trimming and J lost 0 bases, with 7 bases between them. This CDR3 is CASSLASLSTDTQYF. CDR3 nucleotides: TGTGCCAGCAGCTTAGCGAGTCTCAGCACAGATACGCAGTATTTT. The variable domain in full, completed from reference TRBV7-6 and TRBJ2-3, reads GAGVSQSPRYKVTKRGQDVALRCDPISGHVSLYWYRQALGQGPEFLTYFNYEAQQDKSGLPNDRFSAERPEGSISTLTIQRTEQRDSAMYRCASSLASLSTDTQYFGPGTRLTVL.

This chain links TRBV25-1 with TRBJ2-7; D remains ambiguous. Germline CDR1 is MGHDK and CDR2 is SYGVNS. Trimming pared 1 base from V and 7 bases from J, leaving 14 bases between. The CDR3 has 14 amino acids. The CDR3: CASSEFSSRQEQYF. CDR3 in DNA: TGTGCCAGCAGTGAATTTTCTTCCCGTCAGGAGCAGTACTTC.

This chain joins TRBV19 and TRBJ2-7, with 7 positions matching TRBD1. Germline-derived CDR1 and CDR2 are LNHDA and SQIVND (reference sequence). J gave up 2 bases and V 1 base, and 5 bases lay outside the gene matches. The CDR3 contains 15 residues. The CDR3 bases are TGTGCCAGTAGTATAGCGGGACAGTCGACCTACGAGCAGTACTTC. Amino acid sequence: CASSIAGQSTYEQYF.

The CDR3 loop is CASSYGAGRNEQFF. Written as DNA, the CDR3 is TGTGCCAGCAGTTACGGAGCGGGGAGGAATGAGCAGTTCTTC. The rearrangement links TRBV6-5 to TRBJ2-1; 7 nucleotides match TRBD2. J was trimmed by 7 bases and V by 2 bases; bases with no gene match: 5. The germline V gene encodes CDR1 MNHEY and CDR2 SVGAGI. The CDR3 has 14 amino acids.

V and J are TRBV2 and TRBJ1-2; D not certain. Per germline, CDR1 SNHLY and CDR2 FYNNEI. Trimming stripped 9 bases from V and 13 bases from J, with 9 bases between. This CDR3 is 8 amino acids long. CDR3 amino acids: CASPFSTF. The CDR3 DNA sequence: TGTGCCAGTCCCTTTTCCACCTTC.

The chain uses TRBV24-1 and TRBJ2-1, with 7 bases that match TRBD1. The germline gives CDR1 KGHDR, CDR2 SFDVKD. V lost 4 bases, J lost 0 bases, and 5 bases stayed unmatched. This CDR3 region has 16 residues. CDR3: CATSDPTGSSYNEQFF. For the CDR3, the DNA is TGTGCCACCAGTGACCCGACAGGGAGCTCCTACAATGAGCAGTTCTTC.

The rearrangement uses TRBV9 and TRBJ2-5; 10 positions match TRBD1. The CDR3 has 16 residues. The junction had 10 bases not matched to a gene; V was cut back by 3 bases and J by 5 bases. Germline V CDR1 and CDR2: SGDLS, YYNGEE. The CDR3 region has the DNA TGTGCCAGCAGCGAATCCTCGACAGGGGGCGAGGAGACCCAGTACTTC. Encoded protein: CASSESSTGGEETQYF. The whole variable domain, remainder taken from reference TRBV9 and TRBJ2-5, is DSGVTQTPKHLITATGQRVTLRCSPRSGDLSVYWYQQSLDQGLQFLIQYYNGEERAKGNILERFSAQQFPDLHSELNLSSLELGDSALYFCASSESSTGGEETQYFGPGTRLLVL.

The V gene is TRBV6-6, the J gene TRBJ2-1, with 8 bases aligning to TRBD2. Losses at the gene ends were 6 bases for V and 9 bases for J; bases not matched to a gene: 10. Germline CDR1 is MNHNY and CDR2 is SVGAGI (reference sequence). The CDR3 runs 14 residues. The CDR3 DNA sequence: TGTGCCAGCAGCCAATCCGGACTAGCAAGTGAGCAGTTCTTC. This gives the protein CASSQSGLASEQFF.